Listed below are T cell receptor beta chains from one sample, sequenced in a study of T-cell reconstitution after alpha-beta-depleted transplantation in children. Using its own MiXCR run on the PCR reads, TCRdb lists one record per CDR3 protein. The repertoire holds roughly 400,000 distinct CDR3 sequences, about 45% seen once, with 25% to 30% in the top ten. Material: PBMCs, obtained before TCRalphabeta/CD19-depleted stem cell transplant. Every receptor here comes from a girl aged 2-10 years with aplastic anemia, due to receive a stem cell transplant. Both conserved end residues are part of each CDR3.

J gene | V gene | CDR3 protein
TRBJ2-2 | TRBV7-3 | CASSQGSPWITGELFF
TRBJ2-3 | TRBV5-1 | CASSAGLARTDTQYF
TRBJ2-2 | TRBV12-3/TRBV12-4 | CASSQQGMGGELFF
TRBJ2-5 | TRBV20-1 | CSALADNQETQYF
TRBJ2-7 | TRBV9 | CASSRGASYEQYF
TRBJ2-7 | TRBV12-3/TRBV12-4 | CASSPPPRAVISYEQYF
TRBJ1-1 | TRBV15 | CATSRDRTKSGAFF
TRBJ2-3 | TRBV20-1 | CSARGSLAGDTDTQYF
TRBJ2-5 | TRBV29-1 | CSVLGGLAGEETQYF
TRBJ2-7 | TRBV20-1 | CSAPATGKAYEQYF
TRBJ2-1 | TRBV11-1 | CASSPPWTSGGYNEQFF
TRBJ1-1 | TRBV5-5 | CASRGWDGDTEAFF
TRBJ2-3 | TRBV7-2 | CASSLAGWGQRTDTQYF
TRBJ2-7 | TRBV27 | CASSPRDPSEQYF
TRBJ2-7 | TRBV7-9 | CASSLTRGARDEQYF
TRBJ1-1 | TRBV5-1 | CASSRGWLEQGPNTEAFF
TRBJ2-7 | TRBV10-3 | CAIRPGQTYEQYF
TRBJ2-5 | TRBV3-1 | CASSARTGQETQYF
TRBJ2-5 | TRBV29-1 | CSVTGGRETQYF
TRBJ1-5 | TRBV4-3 | CASSQGSRGHQPQHF
TRBJ2-5 | TRBV20-1 | CSARDALAGITGTQYF
TRBJ2-1 | TRBV20-1 | CSAEPRDSYNEQFF
TRBJ2-6 | TRBV29-1 | CSSRSGTGLSYSGANVLTF
TRBJ1-1 | TRBV29-1 | CSGGTVNTEAFF
TRBJ2-3 | TRBV9 | CASSVGLAGPGTDTQYF
TRBJ2-7 | TRBV29-1 | CSVDRPNAHEQYF
TRBJ1-2 | TRBV15 | CATSSLPEGRGGYTF